This TCR beta chain comes out of a study of blood T cell repertoires in COVID-19. Study-wide context: In each case, the material was cDNA or gDNA derived from T cells, B-cell-depleted T cells, or PBMCs.

Germline trimming cut 4 bases from V and 4 bases from J; bases unmatched to any gene: 11. The CDR3 totals 17 residues. Germline V gene sequence: CDR1 LGHDT, CDR2 YNNKEL (reference sequence). In the original processing: Estimation of nucleated cell counts relied on the amplification of reference gene primers. Assay: immunoSEQ multiplex PCR; the TCRdb copy retains only in-frame clones and omits some. The V and J calls and clone size come from that table; D and trimming were worked out from the DNA. The sample lists 300,000 to 400,000 clones; over 70% were seen once. The chain has TRBV3-1 (or the pseudogene TRBV3-2) and TRBJ2-1; 9 nucleotides align to TRBD2. The sample was peripheral blood. This TCR was sampled from a woman in her 50s with COVID-19, enrolled during active disease. CDR3 sequence (DNA): TGTGCCAGCAGCCGCCCCCATTTAGCGGGAGAATACAATGAGCAGTTCTTC. Amino acid sequence: CASSRPHLAGEYNEQFF.